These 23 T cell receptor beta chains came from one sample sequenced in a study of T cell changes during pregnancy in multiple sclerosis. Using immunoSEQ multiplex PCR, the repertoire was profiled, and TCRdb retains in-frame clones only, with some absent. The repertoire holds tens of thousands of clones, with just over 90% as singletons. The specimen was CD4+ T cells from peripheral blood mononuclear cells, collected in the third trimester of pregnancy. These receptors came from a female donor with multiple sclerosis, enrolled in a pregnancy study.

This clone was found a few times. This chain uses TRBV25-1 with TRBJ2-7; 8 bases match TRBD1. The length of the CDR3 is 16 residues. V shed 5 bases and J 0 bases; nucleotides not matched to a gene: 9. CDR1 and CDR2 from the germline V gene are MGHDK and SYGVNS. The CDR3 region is CASSKQGVPSSYEQYF. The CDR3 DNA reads TGTGCCAGCAGTAAACAGGGGGTCCCGAGCTCCTACGAGCAGTACTTC.

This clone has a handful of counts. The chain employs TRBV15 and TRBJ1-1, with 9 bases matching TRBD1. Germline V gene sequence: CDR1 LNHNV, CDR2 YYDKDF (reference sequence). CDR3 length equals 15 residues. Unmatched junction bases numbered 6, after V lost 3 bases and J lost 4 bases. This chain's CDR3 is CATSRERTGVTEAFF. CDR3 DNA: TGTGCCACCAGCAGGGAGCGGACAGGGGTCACTGAAGCTTTCTTT.

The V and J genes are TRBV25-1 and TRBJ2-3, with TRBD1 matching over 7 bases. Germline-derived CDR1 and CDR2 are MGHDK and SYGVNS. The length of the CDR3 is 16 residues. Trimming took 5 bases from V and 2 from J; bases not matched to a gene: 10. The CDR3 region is CASSRWTGTYTDTQYF. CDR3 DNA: TGTGCCAGCAGTCGTTGGACAGGTACCTACACAGATACGCAGTATTTT.

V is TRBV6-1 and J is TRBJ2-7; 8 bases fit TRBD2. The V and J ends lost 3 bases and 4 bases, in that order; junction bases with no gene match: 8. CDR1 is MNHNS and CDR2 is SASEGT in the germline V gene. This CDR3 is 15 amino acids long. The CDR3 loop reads CASSDRSGSPYEQYF. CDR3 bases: TGTGCCAGCAGTGACCGCAGCGGGAGCCCATACGAGCAGTACTTC.

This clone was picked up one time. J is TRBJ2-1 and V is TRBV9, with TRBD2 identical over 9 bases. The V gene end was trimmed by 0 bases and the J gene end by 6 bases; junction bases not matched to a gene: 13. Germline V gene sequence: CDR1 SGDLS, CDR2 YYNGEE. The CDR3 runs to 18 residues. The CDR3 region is CASSVAPNPSGVSNEQFF. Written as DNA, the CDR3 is TGTGCCAGCAGCGTAGCCCCCAATCCTAGCGGGGTAAGCAATGAGCAGTTCTTC. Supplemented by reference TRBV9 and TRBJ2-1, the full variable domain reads DSGVTQTPKHLITATGQRVTLRCSPRSGDLSVYWYQQSLDQGLQFLIQYYNGEERAKGNILERFSAQQFPDLHSELNLSSLELGDSALYFCASSVAPNPSGVSNEQFFGPGTRLTVL.

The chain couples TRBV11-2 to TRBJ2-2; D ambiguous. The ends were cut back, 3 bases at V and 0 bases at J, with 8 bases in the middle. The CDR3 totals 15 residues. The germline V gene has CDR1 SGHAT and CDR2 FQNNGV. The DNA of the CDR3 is TGTGCCAGCAGCTTCTCAGGCTCGAACACCGGGGAGCTGTTTTTT. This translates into CASSFSGSNTGELFF.

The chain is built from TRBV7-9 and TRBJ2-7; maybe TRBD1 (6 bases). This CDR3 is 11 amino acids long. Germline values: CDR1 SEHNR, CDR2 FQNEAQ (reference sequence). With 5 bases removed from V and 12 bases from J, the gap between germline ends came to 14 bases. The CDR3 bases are TGTGCCAGCAGCGCCACAGGGACCGCGTACTTC. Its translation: CASSATGTAYF. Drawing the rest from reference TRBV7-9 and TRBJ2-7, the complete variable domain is DTGVSQNPRHKITKRGQNVTFRCDPISEHNRLYWYRQTLGQGPEFLTYFQNEAQLEKSRLLSDRFSAERPKGSFSTLEIQRTEQGDSAMYLCASSATGTAYFGPGTRLTVT.

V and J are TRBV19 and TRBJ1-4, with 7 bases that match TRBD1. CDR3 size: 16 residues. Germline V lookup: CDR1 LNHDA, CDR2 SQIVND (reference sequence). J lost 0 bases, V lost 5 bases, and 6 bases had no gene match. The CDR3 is CASSGPRGPTNEKLFF. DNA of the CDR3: TGTGCCAGTAGTGGTCCGAGGGGGCCAACTAATGAAAAACTGTTTTTT.

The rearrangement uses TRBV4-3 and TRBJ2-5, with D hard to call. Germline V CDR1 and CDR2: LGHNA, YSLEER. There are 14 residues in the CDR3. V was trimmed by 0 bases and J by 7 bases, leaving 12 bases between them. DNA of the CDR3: TGCGCCAGCAGCCAAGAAGCCCCCCCAGGGACCCAGTACTTC. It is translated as CASSQEAPPGTQYF.

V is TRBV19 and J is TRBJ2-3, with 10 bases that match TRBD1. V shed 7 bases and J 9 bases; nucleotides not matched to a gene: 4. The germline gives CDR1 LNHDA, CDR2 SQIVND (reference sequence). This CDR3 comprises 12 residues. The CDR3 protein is CASMGDRGTQYF. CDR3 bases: TGTGCCAGTATGGGGGACAGGGGAACGCAGTATTTT. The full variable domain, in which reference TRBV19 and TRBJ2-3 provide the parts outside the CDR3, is DGGITQSPKYLFRKEGQNVTLSCEQNLNHDAMYWYRQDPGQGLRLIYYSQIVNDFQKGDIAEGYSVSREKKESFPLTVTSAQKNPTAFYLCASMGDRGTQYFGPGTRLTVL.

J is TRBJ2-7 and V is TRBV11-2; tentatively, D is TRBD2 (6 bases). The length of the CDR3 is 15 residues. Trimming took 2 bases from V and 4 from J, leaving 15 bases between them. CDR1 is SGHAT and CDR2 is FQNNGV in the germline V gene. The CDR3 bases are TGTGCCAGCAGCTTATCATCTAGGGGAGGTTACGAGCAGTACTTC. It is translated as CASSLSSRGGYEQYF.

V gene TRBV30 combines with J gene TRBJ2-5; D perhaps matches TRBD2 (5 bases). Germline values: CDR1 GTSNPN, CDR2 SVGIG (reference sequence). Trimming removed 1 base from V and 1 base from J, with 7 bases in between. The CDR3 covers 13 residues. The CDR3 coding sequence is TGTGCCTGGAGTGCGGGAATCCAAGAGACCCAGTACTTC. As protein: CAWSAGIQETQYF.

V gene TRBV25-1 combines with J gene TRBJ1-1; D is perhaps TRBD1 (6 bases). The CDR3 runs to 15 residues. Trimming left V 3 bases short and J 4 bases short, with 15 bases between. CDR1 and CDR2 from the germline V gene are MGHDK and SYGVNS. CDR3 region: CASSDVRGLSTEAFF. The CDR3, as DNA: TGTGCCAGCAGTGACGTGCGGGGGCTCAGCACTGAAGCTTTCTTT.

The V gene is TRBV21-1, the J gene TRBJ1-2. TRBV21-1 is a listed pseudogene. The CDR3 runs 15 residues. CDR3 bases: TGTGCCAGCTCGGGAGGGAAGGGACAGAAGGAAGGCTACACCTTC. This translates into CASSGGKGQKEGYTF.

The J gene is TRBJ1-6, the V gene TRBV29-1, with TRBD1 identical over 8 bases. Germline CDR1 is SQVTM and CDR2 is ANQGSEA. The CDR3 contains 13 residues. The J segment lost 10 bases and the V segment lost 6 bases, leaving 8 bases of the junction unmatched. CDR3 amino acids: CSVADRGGSPLHF. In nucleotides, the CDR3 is TGCAGCGTCGCTGACAGGGGAGGCTCACCCCTCCACTTT.

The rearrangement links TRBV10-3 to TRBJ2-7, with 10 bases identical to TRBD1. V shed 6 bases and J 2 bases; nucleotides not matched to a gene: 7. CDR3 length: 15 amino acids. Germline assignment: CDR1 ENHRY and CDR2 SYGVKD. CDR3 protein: CAISYTGQGPYEQYF. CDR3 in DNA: TGTGCCATCAGCTATACGGGACAGGGGCCCTACGAGCAGTACTTC.

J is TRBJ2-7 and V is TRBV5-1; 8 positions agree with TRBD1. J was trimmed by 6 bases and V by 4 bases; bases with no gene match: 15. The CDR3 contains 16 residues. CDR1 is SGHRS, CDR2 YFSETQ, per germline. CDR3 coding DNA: TGCGCCAGCAGCCGGGCGCGGCAGGGGGCGCGGGCCGAGCAGTACTTC. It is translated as CASSRARQGARAEQYF.

CDR3 protein: CASSLEGAGNNQPQHF. As DNA, the CDR3 is TGTGCCAGCAGCTTAGAAGGCGCAGGGAACAATCAGCCCCAGCATTTT. The chain has TRBV7-2 and TRBJ1-5; D possibly corresponds to TRBD1 (5 bases). The germline CDR1 and CDR2 sequences are SGHTA and FQGNSA. The CDR3 runs 16 residues. The V gene lost 1 base and the J gene lost 3 bases, with 13 bases spanning the gap.

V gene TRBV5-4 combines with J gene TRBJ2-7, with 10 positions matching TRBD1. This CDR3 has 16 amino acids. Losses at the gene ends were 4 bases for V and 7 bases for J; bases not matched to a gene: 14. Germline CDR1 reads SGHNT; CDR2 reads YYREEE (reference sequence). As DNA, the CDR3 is TGTGCCAGCAGCGGGGTCCCGGGACAGGGGACGGGAGAGCAGTACTTC. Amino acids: CASSGVPGQGTGEQYF.

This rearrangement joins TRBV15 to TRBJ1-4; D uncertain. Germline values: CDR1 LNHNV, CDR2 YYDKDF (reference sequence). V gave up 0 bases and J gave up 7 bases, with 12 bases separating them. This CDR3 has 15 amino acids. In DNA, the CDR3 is TGTGCCACCAGCAGAGATGTGGAGGCGGCTGAAAAACTGTTTTTT. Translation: CATSRDVEAAEKLFF.

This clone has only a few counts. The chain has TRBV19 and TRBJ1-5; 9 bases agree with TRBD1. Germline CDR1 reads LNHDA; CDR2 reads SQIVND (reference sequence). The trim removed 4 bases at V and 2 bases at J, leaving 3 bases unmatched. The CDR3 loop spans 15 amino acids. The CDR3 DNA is TGTGCCAGTAGTAGGGACAGGGCAGGCAATCAGCCCCAGCATTTT. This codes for CASSRDRAGNQPQHF. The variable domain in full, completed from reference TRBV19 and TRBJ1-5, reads DGGITQSPKYLFRKEGQNVTLSCEQNLNHDAMYWYRQDPGQGLRLIYYSQIVNDFQKGDIAEGYSVSREKKESFPLTVTSAQKNPTAFYLCASSRDRAGNQPQHFGDGTRLSIL.

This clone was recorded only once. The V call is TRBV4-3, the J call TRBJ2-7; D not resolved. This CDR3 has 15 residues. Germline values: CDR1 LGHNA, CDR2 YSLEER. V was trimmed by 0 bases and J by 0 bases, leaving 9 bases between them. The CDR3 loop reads CASSQELSFSYEQYF. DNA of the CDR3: TGCGCCAGCAGCCAAGAGCTCAGTTTCTCCTACGAGCAGTACTTC.

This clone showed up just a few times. CDR3 protein: CASSPPGLAGYEQYF. Here the CDR3 DNA reads TGTGCCAGCTCACCTCCGGGACTAGCGGGCTACGAGCAGTACTTC. This chain joins TRBV18 and TRBJ2-7, with TRBD2 identical over 12 bases. J was trimmed by 3 bases and V by 3 bases; bases with no gene match: 3. Germline V gene lookup returns CDR1 KGHSH and CDR2 LQKENI. The CDR3 has 15 amino acids.